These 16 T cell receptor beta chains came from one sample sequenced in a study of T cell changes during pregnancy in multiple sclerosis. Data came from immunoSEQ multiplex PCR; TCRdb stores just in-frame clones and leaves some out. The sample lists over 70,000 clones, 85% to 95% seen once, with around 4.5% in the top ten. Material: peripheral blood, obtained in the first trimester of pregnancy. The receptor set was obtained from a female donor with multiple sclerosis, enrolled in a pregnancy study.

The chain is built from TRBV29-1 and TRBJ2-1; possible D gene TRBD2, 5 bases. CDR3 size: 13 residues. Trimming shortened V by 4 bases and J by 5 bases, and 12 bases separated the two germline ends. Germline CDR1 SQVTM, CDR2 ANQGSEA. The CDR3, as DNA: TGCAGCGTTGCCCTCGGAGGTGACAATGAGCAGTTCTTC. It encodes CSVALGGDNEQFF.

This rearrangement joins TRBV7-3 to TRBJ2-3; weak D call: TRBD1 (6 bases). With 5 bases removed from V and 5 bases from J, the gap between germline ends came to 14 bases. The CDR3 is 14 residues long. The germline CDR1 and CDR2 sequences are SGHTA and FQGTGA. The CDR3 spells CASSKQGLGDTQYF. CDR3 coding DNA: TGTGCCAGCAGCAAACAGGGCTTGGGAGATACGCAGTATTTT.

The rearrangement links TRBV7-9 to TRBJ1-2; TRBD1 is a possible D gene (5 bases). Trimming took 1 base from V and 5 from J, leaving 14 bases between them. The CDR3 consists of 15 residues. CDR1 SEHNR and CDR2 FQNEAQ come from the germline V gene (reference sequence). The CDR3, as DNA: TGTGCCAGCAGCTTAGATGGCGGCAGGGATTATGGCTACACCTTC. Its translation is CASSLDGGRDYGYTF.

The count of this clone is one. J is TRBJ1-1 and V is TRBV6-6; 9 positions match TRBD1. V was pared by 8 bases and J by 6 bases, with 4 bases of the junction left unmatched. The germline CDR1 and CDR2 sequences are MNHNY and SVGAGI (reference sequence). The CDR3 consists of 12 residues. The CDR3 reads CASATGGAEAFF. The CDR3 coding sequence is TGTGCCAGCGCCACAGGGGGCGCTGAAGCTTTCTTT.

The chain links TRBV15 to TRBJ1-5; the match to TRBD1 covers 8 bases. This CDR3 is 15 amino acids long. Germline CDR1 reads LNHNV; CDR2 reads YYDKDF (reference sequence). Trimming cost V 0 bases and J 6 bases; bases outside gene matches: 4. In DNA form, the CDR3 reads TGTGCCACCAGCAGAGATCAGGGGGCTGGTCAGCCCCAGCATTTT. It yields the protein CATSRDQGAGQPQHF.

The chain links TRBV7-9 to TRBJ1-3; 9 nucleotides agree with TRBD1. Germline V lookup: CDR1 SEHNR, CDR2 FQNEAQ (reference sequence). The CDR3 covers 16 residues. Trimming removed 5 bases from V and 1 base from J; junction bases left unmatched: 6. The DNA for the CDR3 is TGTGCCAGCAGCCCTGGGACAGGGAAATCTGGAAACACCATATATTTT. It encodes CASSPGTGKSGNTIYF.

Here the CDR3 reads CASSPEDLADTDTQYF. The CDR3 DNA sequence: TGTGCCAGCTCACCGGAGGATCTAGCGGACACAGATACGCAGTATTTT. The V and J genes are TRBV18 and TRBJ2-3; TRBD2 aligns across 7 bases. The CDR3 consists of 16 residues. Germline assignment: CDR1 KGHSH and CDR2 LQKENI. Germline trimming cut 3 bases from V and 2 bases from J; bases unmatched to any gene: 8.

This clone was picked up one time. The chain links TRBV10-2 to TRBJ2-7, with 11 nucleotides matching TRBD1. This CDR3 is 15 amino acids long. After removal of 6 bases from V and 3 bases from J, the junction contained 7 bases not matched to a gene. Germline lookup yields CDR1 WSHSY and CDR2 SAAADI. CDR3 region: CASRLPGQGVYEQYF. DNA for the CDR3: TGCGCCAGCAGACTACCGGGACAGGGGGTCTACGAGCAGTACTTC.

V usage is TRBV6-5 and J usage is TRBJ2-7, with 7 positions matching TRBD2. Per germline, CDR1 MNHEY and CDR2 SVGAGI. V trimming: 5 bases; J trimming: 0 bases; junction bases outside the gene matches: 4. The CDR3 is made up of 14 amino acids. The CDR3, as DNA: TGTGCCAGCAGTAGCGGGGAAAGCTCCTACGAGCAGTACTTC. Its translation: CASSSGESSYEQYF.

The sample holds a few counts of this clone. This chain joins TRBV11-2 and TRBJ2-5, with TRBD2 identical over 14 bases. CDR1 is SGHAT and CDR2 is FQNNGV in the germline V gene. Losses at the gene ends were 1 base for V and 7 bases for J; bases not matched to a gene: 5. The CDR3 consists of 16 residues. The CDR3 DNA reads TGTGCCAGCAGCTTAGGGACTAGCGGGGGGCAGGGGACCCAGTACTTC. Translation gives CASSLGTSGGQGTQYF.

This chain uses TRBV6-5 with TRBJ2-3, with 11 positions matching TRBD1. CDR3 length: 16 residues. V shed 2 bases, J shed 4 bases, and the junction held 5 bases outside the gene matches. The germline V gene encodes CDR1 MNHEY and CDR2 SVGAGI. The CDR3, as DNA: TGTGCCAGCAGTTACAGGGACAGGGGGTTCCCAGATACGCAGTATTTT. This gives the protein CASSYRDRGFPDTQYF.

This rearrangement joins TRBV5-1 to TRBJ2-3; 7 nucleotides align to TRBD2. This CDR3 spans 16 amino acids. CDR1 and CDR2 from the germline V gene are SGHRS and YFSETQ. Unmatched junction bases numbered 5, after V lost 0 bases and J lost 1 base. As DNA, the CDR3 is TGCGCCAGCAGCTTGGGGGCCCGGGGGGGCACAGATACGCAGTATTTT. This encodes CASSLGARGGTDTQYF.

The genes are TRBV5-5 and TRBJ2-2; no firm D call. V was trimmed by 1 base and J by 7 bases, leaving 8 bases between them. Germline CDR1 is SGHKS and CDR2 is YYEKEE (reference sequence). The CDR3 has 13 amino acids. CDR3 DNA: TGTGCCAGCAGCTTGTTGTATTTCGGGGAGCTGTTTTTT. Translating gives CASSLLYFGELFF.

CDR3: CASSPPLRGTEAFF. CDR3 coding DNA: TGTGCCAGCAGTCCACCCTTGCGGGGCACTGAAGCTTTCTTT. J is TRBJ1-1 and V is TRBV2; no reliable D call. V was clipped by 5 bases and J by 4 bases, with 14 bases between them. Looked up from germline, CDR1 is SNHLY and CDR2 is FYNNEI. The CDR3 contains 14 residues.

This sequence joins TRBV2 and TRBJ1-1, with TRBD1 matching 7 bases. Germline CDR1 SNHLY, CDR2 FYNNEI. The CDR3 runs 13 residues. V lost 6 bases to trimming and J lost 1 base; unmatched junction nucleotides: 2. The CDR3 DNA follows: TGTGCCAGCAGGACAGGGAGGAACACTGAAGCTTTCTTT. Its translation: CASRTGRNTEAFF.

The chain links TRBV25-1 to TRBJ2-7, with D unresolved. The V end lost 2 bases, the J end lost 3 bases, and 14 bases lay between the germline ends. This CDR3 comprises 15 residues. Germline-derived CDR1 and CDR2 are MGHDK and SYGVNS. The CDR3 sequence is CASSETTLLRYEQYF. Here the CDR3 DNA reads TGTGCCAGCAGTGAAACAACCTTGCTCCGCTACGAGCAGTACTTC.